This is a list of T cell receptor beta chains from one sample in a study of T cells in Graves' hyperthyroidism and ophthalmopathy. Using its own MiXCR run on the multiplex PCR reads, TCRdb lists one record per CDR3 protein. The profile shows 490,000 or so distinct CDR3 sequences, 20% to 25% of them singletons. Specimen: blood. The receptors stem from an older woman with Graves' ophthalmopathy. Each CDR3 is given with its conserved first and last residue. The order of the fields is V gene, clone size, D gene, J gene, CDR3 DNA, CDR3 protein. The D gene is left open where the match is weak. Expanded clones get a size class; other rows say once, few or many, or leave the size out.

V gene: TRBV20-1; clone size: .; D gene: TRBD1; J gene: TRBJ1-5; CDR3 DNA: TGCAGTGCTAGGTACCCCGGGACAGGGGGCAATCAGCCCCAGCATTTT; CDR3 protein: CSARYPGTGGNQPQHF
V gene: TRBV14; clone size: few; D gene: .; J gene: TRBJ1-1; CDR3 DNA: TGTGCCAGCAGCCAAGTCCAAAGCAGGAACACTGAAGCTTTCTTT; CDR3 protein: CASSQVQSRNTEAFF
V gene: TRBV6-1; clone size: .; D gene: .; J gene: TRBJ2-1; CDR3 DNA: TGTGCCAGCAGGTTAGTGAGCTCCTACAATGAGCAGTTCTTC; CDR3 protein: CASRLVSSYNEQFF
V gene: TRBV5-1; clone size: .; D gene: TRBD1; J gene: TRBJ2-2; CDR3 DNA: TGCGCCAGCAGCTCCTGGGACAGCGCGAACACCGGGGAGCTGTTTTTT; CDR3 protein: CASSSWDSANTGELFF
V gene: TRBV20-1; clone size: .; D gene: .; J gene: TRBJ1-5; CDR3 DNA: TGCAGTGCTAGATATGACAGGTTTCAGCCCCAGCATTTT; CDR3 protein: CSARYDRFQPQHF
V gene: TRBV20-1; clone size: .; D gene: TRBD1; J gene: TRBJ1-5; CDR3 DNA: TGCAGTGCCCTGGGCGGGGACAGGGAGAACCAGCCCCAGCATTTT; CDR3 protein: CSALGGDRENQPQHF
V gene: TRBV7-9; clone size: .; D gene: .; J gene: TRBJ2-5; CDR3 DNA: TGTGCCAGCAGCTCTCGCGGGGCAGGGGGCCAAGAGACCCAGTACTTC; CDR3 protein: CASSSRGAGGQETQYF
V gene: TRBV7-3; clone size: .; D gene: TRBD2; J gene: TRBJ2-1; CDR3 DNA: TGTGCCAGCAGCACTATAGCGGGAGAAGAGAGTGAGCAGTTCTTC; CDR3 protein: CASSTIAGEESEQFF
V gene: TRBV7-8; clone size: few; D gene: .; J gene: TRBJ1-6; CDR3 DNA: TGTGCCAGCAGCTTAGATAACCGAATGAGCTCCTATAATTCACCCCTCCACTTT; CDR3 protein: CASSLDNRMSSYNSPLHF
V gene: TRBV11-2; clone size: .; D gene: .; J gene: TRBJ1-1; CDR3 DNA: TGTGCCAGCAGCTTAGCAGGGATCGGCACTGAAGCTTTCTTT; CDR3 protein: CASSLAGIGTEAFF
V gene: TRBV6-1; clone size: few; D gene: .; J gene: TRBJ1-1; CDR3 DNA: TGTGCCAGCAGTGAACTTTCGGGAGGGCTAAGAACTGAAGCTTTCTTT; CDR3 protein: CASSELSGGLRTEAFF
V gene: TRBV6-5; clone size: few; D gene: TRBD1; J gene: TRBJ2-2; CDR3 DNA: TGTGCCAGCAGTTACGGGACAGGGCAACTGTTTTTT; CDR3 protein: CASSYGTGQLFF
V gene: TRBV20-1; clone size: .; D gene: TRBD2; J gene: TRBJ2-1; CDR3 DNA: TGCAGTGTCAGGGGCTCGACTAGCGGAACCTACGAGCAGTTCTTC; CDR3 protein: CSVRGSTSGTYEQFF
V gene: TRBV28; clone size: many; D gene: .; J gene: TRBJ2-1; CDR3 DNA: TGTGCCAGCAGTTTGAGTTTCTCCCGCTACAATGAGCAGTTCTTC; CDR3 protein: CASSLSFSRYNEQFF
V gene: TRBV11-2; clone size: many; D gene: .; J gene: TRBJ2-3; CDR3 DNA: TGTGCCAGCAGCCCCGGGAGCCCACTCACAGATACGCAGTATTTT; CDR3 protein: CASSPGSPLTDTQYF
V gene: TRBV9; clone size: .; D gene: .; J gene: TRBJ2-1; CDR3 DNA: TGTGCCAGCAGCTCCCGGGGGAGCATGGATGAGCAGTTCTTC; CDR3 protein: CASSSRGSMDEQFF
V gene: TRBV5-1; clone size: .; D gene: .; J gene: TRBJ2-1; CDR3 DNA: TGCGCCAGCAGCCGGGACGTACAGCGTGAGCAGTTCTTC; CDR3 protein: CASSRDVQREQFF
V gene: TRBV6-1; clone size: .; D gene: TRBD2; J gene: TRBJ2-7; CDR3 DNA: TGTGCCAGCAGAATAGGACTAGCGGGAAACGAGCAGTACTTC; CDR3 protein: CASRIGLAGNEQYF
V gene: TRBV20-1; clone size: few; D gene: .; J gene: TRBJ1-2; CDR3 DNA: TGCAGTGCTAGTAAAGGGGTAAATGGCTACACCTTC; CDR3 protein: CSASKGVNGYTF
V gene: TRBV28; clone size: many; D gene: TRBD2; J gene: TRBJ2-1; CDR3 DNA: TGTGCCAGCTGTTTAGCGGGATACAACAATGAGCAGTTCTTC; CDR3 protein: CASCLAGYNNEQFF
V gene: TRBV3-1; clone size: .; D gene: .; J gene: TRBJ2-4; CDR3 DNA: TGTGCCAGCAGCCAAGGCTGGGGTGCGGACATTCAGTACTTC; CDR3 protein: CASSQGWGADIQYF
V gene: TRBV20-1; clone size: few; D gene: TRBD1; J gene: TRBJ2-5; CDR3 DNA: TGCAGTGCTGCGAGCTTCCGGGACAGACAAGAGACCCAGTACTTC; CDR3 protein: CSAASFRDRQETQYF
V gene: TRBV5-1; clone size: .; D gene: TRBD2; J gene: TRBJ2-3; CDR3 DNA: TGCGCCAGCAGCTTGTTGGGTCTAGCGGGAGTTGGCACAGATACGCAGTATTTT; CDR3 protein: CASSLLGLAGVGTDTQYF
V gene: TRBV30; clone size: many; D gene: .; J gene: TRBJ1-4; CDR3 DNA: TGTGCCTGGAGCCCGAAGGGGCAGGGAGGTGAAAAACTGTTTTTT; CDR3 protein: CAWSPKGQGGEKLFF
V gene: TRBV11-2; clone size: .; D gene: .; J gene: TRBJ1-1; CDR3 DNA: TGTGCCAGCAGCTTACTCGCAGAGGACACTGAAGCTTTCTTT; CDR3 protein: CASSLLAEDTEAFF
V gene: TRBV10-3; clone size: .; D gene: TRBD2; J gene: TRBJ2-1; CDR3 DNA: TGTGCCATCAGTGGACTAGCGGGAGGTACCAAACATCCGTTCTTC; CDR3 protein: CAISGLAGGTKHPFF
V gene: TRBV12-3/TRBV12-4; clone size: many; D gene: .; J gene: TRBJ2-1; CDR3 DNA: TGTGCCAGCAGTCATCAGGGGCGAAGGTATAATGAGCAGTTCTTC; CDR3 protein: CASSHQGRRYNEQFF
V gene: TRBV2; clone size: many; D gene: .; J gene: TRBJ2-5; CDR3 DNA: TGTGCCAGCAAGATCGGGACGCCACTAGAGACCCAGTACTTC; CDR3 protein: CASKIGTPLETQYF
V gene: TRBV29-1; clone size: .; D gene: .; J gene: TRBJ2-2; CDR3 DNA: TGCAGCGTTGAAGGGGGAGGCGCCGGGGAGCTGTTTTTT; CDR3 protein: CSVEGGGAGELFF
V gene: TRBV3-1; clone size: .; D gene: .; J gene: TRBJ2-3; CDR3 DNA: TGTGCCAGCAGCCAAGAAGTGTATACCCCTGCGTCGCAGTATTTT; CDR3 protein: CASSQEVYTPASQYF
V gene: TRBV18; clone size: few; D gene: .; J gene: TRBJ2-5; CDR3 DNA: TGTGCCAGCTCAGGGACCCCCCGGGAGACCCAGTACTTC; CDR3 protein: CASSGTPRETQYF
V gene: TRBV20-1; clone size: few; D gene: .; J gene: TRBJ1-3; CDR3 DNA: TGCAGTGCTAAGAGGGGTGGCTCTGGAAACACCATATATTTT; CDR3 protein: CSAKRGGSGNTIYF
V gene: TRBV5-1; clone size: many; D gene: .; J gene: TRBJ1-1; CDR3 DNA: TGCGCCAGCAGCTTGGTTACCTTCACTGAAGCTTTCTTT; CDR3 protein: CASSLVTFTEAFF
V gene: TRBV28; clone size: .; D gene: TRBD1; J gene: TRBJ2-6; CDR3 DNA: TGTGCCAGCAGTTTATCAAGGGGACAGGGGAGTGGGGCCAACGTCCTGACTTTC; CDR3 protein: CASSLSRGQGSGANVLTF
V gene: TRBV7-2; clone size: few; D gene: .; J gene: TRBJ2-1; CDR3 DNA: TGTGCCAGCAGCTTAATTGGTGAGGGATACAATGAGCAGTTCTTC; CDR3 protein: CASSLIGEGYNEQFF
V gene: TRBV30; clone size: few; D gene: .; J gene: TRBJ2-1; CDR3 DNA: TGTGCCTGGAGTGTACAATGGGGGCAGTTCTTC; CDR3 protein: CAWSVQWGQFF
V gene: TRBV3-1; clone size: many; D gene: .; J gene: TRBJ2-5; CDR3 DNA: TGTGCCAGCAGTCGGGGGACCCAGTACTTC; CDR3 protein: CASSRGTQYF
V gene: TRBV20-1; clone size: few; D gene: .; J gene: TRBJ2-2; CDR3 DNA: TGCAGTGCTAGAGATGCGGGTGCGAACACCGGGGAGCTGTTTTTT; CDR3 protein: CSARDAGANTGELFF
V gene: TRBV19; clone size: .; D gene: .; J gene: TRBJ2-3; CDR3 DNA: TGTGCCGTGACTACCGTCGGCACAGATACGCAGTATTTT; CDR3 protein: CAVTTVGTDTQYF
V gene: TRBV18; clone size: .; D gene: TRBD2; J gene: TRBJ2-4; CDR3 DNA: TGTGCCAGCTCACCAGAGACTAGCTGGAACAAAAACATTCAGTACTTC; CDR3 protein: CASSPETSWNKNIQYF
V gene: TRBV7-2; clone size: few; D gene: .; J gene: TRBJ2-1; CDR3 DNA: TGTGCCAGCAGCTTAAGGCCCTGGAATGAGCAGTTCTTC; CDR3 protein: CASSLRPWNEQFF
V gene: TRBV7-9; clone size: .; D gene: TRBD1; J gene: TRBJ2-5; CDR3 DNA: TGTGCCAGCAGCCGCATCGGAGACAGGGGTCCCCAAGGGACCCAGTACTTC; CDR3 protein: CASSRIGDRGPQGTQYF
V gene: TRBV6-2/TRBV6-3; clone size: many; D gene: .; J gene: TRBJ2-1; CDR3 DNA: TGTGCCAGCACACAAGCGACGTACTACAATGAGCAGTTCTTC; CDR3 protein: CASTQATYYNEQFF
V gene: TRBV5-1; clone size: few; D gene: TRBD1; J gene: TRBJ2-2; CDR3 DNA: TGCGCCAGCTCACGGACCGGGACAGGAGCCGGGGAGCTGTTTTTT; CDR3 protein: CASSRTGTGAGELFF
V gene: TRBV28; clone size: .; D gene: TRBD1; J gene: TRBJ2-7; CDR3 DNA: TGTGCCAGCAGTGACAGACAGGGTGGCTCCTACGAGCAGTACTTC; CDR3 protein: CASSDRQGGSYEQYF
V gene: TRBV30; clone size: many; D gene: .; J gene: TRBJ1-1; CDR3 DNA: TGTGCCTGGAGTGCCCCCGGCCGGGAGGGAGCTTTCTTT; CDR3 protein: CAWSAPGREGAFF
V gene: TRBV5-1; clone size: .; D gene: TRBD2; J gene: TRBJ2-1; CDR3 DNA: TGCGCCAGCAGCTCGATCGGGACTAGCGTCTACAATGAGCAGTTCTTC; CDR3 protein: CASSSIGTSVYNEQFF
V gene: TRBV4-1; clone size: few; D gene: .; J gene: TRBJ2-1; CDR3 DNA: TGCGCCAGCAGCCAAGATTGGGCAGATAGAGACAATGAGCAGTTCTTC; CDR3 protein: CASSQDWADRDNEQFF
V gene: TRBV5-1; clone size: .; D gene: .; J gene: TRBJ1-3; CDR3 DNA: TGCGCCAGCAGCTTGGCTACGGGGACCCCGGGTACTGGAAACACCATATATTTT; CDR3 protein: CASSLATGTPGTGNTIYF
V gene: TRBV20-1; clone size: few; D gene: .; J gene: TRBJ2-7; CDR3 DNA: TGCAGTGCTACGGGACGGGTAGCCTACGAGCAGTACTTC; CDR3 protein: CSATGRVAYEQYF
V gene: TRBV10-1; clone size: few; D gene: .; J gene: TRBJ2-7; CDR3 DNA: TGCGCCAGCAGTGACCACTTCCAGGGGGGGACAGAGCAGTACTTC; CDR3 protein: CASSDHFQGGTEQYF
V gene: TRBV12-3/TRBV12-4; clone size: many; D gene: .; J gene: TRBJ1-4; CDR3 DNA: TGTGCCAGCAGTTTAGCGGAGAGTGGAAAACTGTTTTTT; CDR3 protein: CASSLAESGKLFF
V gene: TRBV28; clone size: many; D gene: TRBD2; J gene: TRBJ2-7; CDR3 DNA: TGTGCCAGCAGTCCCCATGAGGGGCTAGCGGGAGCTCAAGAGCAGTACTTC; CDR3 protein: CASSPHEGLAGAQEQYF
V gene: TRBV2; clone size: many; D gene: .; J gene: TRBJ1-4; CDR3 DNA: TGTGCCAGCAGCTTTGCAGCCGGGGGTTATGAAAAACTGTTTTTT; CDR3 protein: CASSFAAGGYEKLFF
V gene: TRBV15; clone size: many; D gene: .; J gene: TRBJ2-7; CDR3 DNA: TGTGCCACCAGCAGAGACATCTATGCGAGGAGCGAGCAGTACTTC; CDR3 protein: CATSRDIYARSEQYF
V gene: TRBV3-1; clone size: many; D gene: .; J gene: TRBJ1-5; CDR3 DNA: TGTGCCAGCAGCCAAGATCAAGGGATAAGCAATCAGCCCCAGCATTTT; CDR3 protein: CASSQDQGISNQPQHF
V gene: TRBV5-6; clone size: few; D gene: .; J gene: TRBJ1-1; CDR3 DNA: TGTGCCAGCAGCTCGCTTTGGGTGATCAACACTGAAGCTTTCTTT; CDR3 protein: CASSSLWVINTEAFF
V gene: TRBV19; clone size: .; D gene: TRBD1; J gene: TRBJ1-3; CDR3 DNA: TGTGCCAGCAGACAGGGGTCCACTGGAAACACCATATATTTT; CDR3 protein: CASRQGSTGNTIYF
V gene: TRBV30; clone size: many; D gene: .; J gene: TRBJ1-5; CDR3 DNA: TGTGCCTGGAGTGTCGGGGACGGACAGCCCCAGCATTTT; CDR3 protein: CAWSVGDGQPQHF